A single sample is the source of the 3 T cell receptor beta chains below, sequenced in a study of graft-versus-host responses after intestinal transplantation. The method was immunoSEQ multiplex PCR; TCRdb's version includes in-frame clones alone and lacks a portion of them. The sample yields roughly 50,000 clones, roughly nine tenths seen once. The source material was PBMCs, sampled roughly 680 days after intestinal transplant. Every receptor here comes from a human patient who received an intestinal transplant, so some T cells may come from the graft donor.

V and J are TRBV10-1 and TRBJ1-2; D call uncertain. The CDR3 spans 13 residues. CDR1 WNHNN and CDR2 SYGVQD come from the germline V gene (reference sequence). V was clipped by 5 bases and J by 3 bases, with 10 bases between them. The CDR3 region has the DNA TGCGCCAGCAGTAATACCCGGCACTATGGCTACACCTTC. It translates to CASSNTRHYGYTF.

The chain has TRBV5-6 and TRBJ2-2; perhaps D is TRBD1 or TRBD2 (6 bases each). From germline, CDR1 is SGHDT and CDR2 YYEEEE. This CDR3 is 15 amino acids long. Trimming removed 2 bases at V and 3 bases at J, with 11 bases between. The CDR3 nucleotides are TGTGCCAGCAGCTTAAACGGGGGCGACACCGGGGAGCTGTTTTTT. Translation: CASSLNGGDTGELFF. Based on the CDR3 plus reference TRBV5-6 and TRBJ2-2, the full variable domain is DAGVTQSPTHLIKTRGQQVTLRCSPKSGHDTVSWYQQALGQGPQFIFQYYEEEERQRGNFPDRFSGHQFPNYSSELNVNALLLGDSALYLCASSLNGGDTGELFFGEGSRLTVL.

The chain joins TRBV2 to TRBJ2-2; 13 bases fit TRBD2. With 6 bases clipped from V and 6 bases from J, the junction kept 4 bases outside the gene matches. The CDR3 has 15 amino acids. Germline values: CDR1 SNHLY, CDR2 FYNNEI. The CDR3 coding sequence is TGTGCCAGCAGCGAAACTAGCGGGGGGGCCGGGGAGCTGTTTTTT. Amino acids: CASSETSGGAGELFF.